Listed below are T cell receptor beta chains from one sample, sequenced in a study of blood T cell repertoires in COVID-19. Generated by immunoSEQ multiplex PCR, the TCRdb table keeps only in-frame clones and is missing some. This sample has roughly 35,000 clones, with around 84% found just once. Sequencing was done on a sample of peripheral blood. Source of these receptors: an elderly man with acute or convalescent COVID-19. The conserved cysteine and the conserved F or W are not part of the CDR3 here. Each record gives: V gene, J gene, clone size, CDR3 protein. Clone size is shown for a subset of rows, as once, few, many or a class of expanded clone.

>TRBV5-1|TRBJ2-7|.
ASSSQGNLYEQY
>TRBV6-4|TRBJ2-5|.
ASSGQHQETQY
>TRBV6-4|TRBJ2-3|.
ASSDSGGLTDTQY
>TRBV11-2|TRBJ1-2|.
ASSLDAQNLGYT
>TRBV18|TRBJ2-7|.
ASSPQASGGAGVYEQY
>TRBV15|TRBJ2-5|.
ATSRDGTGAGETQY
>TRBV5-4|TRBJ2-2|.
ASSARTSGGGGELF
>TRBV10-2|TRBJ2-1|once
ASSVGLAGEKRDEQF
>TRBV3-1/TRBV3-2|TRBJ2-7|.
ASSPTGGNLGQY
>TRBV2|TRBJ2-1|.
ASSEDYREF
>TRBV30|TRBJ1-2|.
AWSEVKGYT
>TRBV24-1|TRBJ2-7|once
AIPEHEQY
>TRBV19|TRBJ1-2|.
ASRRRDRGHGYT
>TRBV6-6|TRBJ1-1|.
ASTGTANTEAF
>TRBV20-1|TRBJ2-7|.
SATLRYEQY
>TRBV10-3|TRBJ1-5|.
AIRGATNQPQH
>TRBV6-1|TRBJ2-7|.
ASSENGLAAYEQY
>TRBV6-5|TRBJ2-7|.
ASRRLAGEGEQY
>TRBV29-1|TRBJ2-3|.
STSPGRPTDTQY
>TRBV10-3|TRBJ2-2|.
AIGETGGNTGELF
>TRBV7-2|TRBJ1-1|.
ASSLALGRGSTEAF
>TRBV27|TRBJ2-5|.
ASRDREETQY
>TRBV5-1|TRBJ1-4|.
ASMTGAGTNEKLF
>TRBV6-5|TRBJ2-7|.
ASTSHTHEQY
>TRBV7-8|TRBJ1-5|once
ASSFGTGGAEGNQPQH
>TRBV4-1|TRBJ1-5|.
ASSDDPLGGQPQH
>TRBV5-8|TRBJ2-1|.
ASSLRQTNEQF
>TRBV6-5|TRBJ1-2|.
ASSIGQGNYGYT
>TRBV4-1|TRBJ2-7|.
ASSRQTSGGPSSYEQY
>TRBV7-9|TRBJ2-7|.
ASSLGGPPYEQY
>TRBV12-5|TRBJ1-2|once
ASVMDFYGYT
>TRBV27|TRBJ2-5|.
ASSLSRGPRETQY
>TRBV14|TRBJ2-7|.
ASSQHIGGSEQY
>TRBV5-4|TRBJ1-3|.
ASSADRGRGNTIY
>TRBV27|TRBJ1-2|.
ASSPVLGRGYGYT
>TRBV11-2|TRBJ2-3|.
ASSLAGAEDTQY
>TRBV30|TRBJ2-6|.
AWIRGRTRSGANVLT
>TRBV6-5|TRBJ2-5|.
ASSYSQGKTQY
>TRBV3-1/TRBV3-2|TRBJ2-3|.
ASSGTGEDTQY
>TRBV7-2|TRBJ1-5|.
ASSLNRGSNQPQH
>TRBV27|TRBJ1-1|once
ASSTDRGNTEAF
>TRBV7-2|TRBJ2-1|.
ASSVLAGGRGGEQF
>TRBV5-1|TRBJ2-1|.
ASNLLGGHEQF
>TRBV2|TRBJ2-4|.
ASRPGQGRAKNIQY
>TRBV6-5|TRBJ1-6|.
ASSYEGYSPLH
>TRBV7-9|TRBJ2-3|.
ASSSSRRGRADTQY
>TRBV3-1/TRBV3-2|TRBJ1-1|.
ASSQADRAEAF
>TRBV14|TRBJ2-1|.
ASSLGKGTDLRGAYNEQF
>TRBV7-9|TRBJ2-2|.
ASSSRAGETTGELF
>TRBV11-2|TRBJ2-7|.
ASSLDRRGYEQY
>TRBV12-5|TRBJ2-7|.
ASDNPRGSSYEQY
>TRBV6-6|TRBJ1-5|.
ASSPALTGGSNQPQH
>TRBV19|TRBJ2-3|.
ASSIAGSDTQY
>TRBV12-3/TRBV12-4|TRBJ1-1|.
ASRARERTEAF